This TCR beta chain was captured by sequencing in a study of blood T cell repertoires in COVID-19. About the research overall: COVID-19 samples from acute and convalescent phases originated in the United States, Italy and Spain. T cells, B-cell-depleted T cells, or PBMCs supplied cDNA or gDNA.

Under the authors' procedure: From reference gene primer amplification, estimates of nucleated cell counts were derived. The method was immunoSEQ multiplex PCR; TCRdb's version includes in-frame clones alone and lacks a portion of them. The V and J calls and clone size come from that table; D and trimming were worked out from the DNA. Among about 120,000 clones listed, more than 80% were seen once. The CDR3 has 18 amino acids. Trimming cost V 5 bases and J 6 bases; bases outside gene matches: 22. The germline gives CDR1 MNHEY, CDR2 SVGEGT. The clonotype originates from a man between 65 and 85 years old with active or convalescent COVID-19. Source material: peripheral blood. The gene calls are TRBV6-2 or TRBV6-3 and TRBJ2-7; TRBD2 aligns across 7 bases. The CDR3, as DNA: TGTGCCAGCAGTATGATGACGTTCGGGGACTATTCCTCTGGCGAGCAGTACTTC. Translation gives CASSMMTFGDYSSGEQYF.